This passage covers 16 T cell receptor beta chains from one sample sequenced in a study of CD8+CD57+ T cells in acquired aplastic anemia. Investigators profiled TCR beta VDJ and CDR3 from genomic DNA template. TCRdb fed the reads into MiXCR, producing one record per CDR3 protein. The sample holds some 150,000 distinct CDR3 sequences, around 41% seen once. Sequenced sample: sorted CD4+, CD8+, or CD8+CD57+ T cells (not recorded which) from PBMCs. All receptors come from a human donor in good health, serving as a control.

A remark on this clonotype: Just one base apart from a much larger clone, this may be a read error. The V call is TRBV9, the J call TRBJ2-2; D perhaps matches TRBD2 (5 bases). Germline loops: CDR1 SGDLS, CDR2 YYNGEE. The CDR3 runs to 15 residues. The CDR3 nucleotides read TGTGCCAGCAGCGTTAAACAGATAATAACCGGGGAGCTGCTTTTT. Translated, it gives CASSVKQIITGELLF.

This clonotype was observed at least ten times. J is TRBJ1-6 and V is TRBV20-1; 9 nucleotides line up with TRBD1. This CDR3 comprises 13 residues. CDR1 is DFQATT and CDR2 is SNEGSKA in the germline V gene (reference sequence). V shed 5 bases and J 6 bases; nucleotides not matched to a gene: 2. CDR3 sequence: CSAETGGNSPLHF. CDR3 bases: TGCAGTGCTGAGACAGGGGGTAATTCACCCCTCCACTTT.

This clonotype has only one observation. This chain uses TRBV19 with TRBJ2-3, with 9 bases identical to TRBD2. Trimming cost V 11 bases and J 3 bases; bases outside gene matches: 12. CDR3 length equals 15 residues. Germline assignment: CDR1 LNHDA and CDR2 SQIVND (reference sequence). CDR3 DNA sequence: TGTGCCTCCGAAAGAGAGCGGGGGGTTACAGATACGCAGTATTTT. Amino acids: CASERERGVTDTQYF. The full variable domain, in which reference TRBV19 and TRBJ2-3 provide the parts outside the CDR3, is DGGITQSPKYLFRKEGQNVTLSCEQNLNHDAMYWYRQDPGQGLRLIYYSQIVNDFQKGDIAEGYSVSREKKESFPLTVTSAQKNPTAFYLCASERERGVTDTQYFGPGTRLTVL.

This clonotype was detected many times. The chain joins TRBV3-1 to TRBJ1-3; possible D gene TRBD1, 6 bases. This CDR3 spans 14 amino acids. The germline gives CDR1 LGHDT, CDR2 YNNKEL (reference sequence). V dropped 4 bases and J dropped 4 bases, with 11 bases sitting between them. The CDR3 here is CASSRYRAGNTIYF. The CDR3 nucleotides read TGTGCCAGCAGCCGATACAGGGCCGGAAACACCATATATTTT. The full variable domain, in which reference TRBV3-1 and TRBJ1-3 provide the parts outside the CDR3, is DTAVSQTPKYLVTQMGNDKSIKCEQNLGHDTMYWYKQDSKKFLKIMFSYNNKELIINETVPNRFSPKSPDKAHLNLHINSLELGDSAVYFCASSRYRAGNTIYFGEGSWLTVV.

This clonotype has ten or more counts. The chain links TRBV3-1 to TRBJ2-5; 12 nucleotides match TRBD2. CDR1 and CDR2 (germline): LGHDT, YNNKEL (reference sequence). The CDR3 consists of 16 residues. The ends lost 7 bases at V and 6 bases at J; junction bases unmatched: 12. CDR3 nucleotide sequence: TGTGCCAGCACCCTCTACCGGACTAGCGGGGTGCAGACCCAGTACTTC. As protein: CASTLYRTSGVQTQYF.

This clonotype was detected only a few times. This chain's CDR3 is CAWSDTQQGGSFNQPQHF. The CDR3, as DNA: TGTGCCTGGAGTGACACGCAACAGGGTGGGTCCTTCAATCAGCCCCAGCATTTT. The chain couples TRBV30 to TRBJ1-5; possible D gene TRBD1, 6 bases. This CDR3 is 18 amino acids long. V lost 1 base, J lost 3 bases, and 22 bases lay in between. CDR1 and CDR2 from the germline V gene are GTSNPN and SVGIG (reference sequence).

The gene calls are TRBV25-1 and TRBJ2-7; D is possibly TRBD1 (6 bases). Germline V gene data show CDR1 as MGHDK and CDR2 as SYGVNS. The V gene lost 3 bases and the J gene lost 1 base, with 10 bases spanning the gap. The CDR3 has 14 residues. This CDR3 is CASSDTQGSYEQYF. CDR3 sequence (DNA): TGTGCCAGCAGTGACACACAGGGATCCTACGAGCAGTACTTC.

V gene TRBV18 combines with J gene TRBJ2-5; possibly TRBD1 or TRBD2 for D (5 bases each). V was clipped by 4 bases and J by 1 base, with 7 bases between them. CDR1 and CDR2 (germline): KGHSH, LQKENI. This CDR3 region has 13 residues. DNA of the CDR3: TGTGCCAGCTCACGGGACGTCCAAGAGACCCAGTACTTC. It codes for CASSRDVQETQYF.

About this clonotype itself: This may be a read error, as it is one base from a much larger clone. In DNA form, the CDR3 reads TGTGCCAGCAGTGCTAATCTCGGACAGACCAATCAGCCCCAGCATTTT. Its translation is CASSANLGQTNQPQHF. The chain is built from TRBV12-3 or TRBV12-4 and TRBJ1-5, with a possible D match to TRBD1 (6 bases). Trimming stripped 5 bases from V and 3 bases from J, with 17 bases between. The CDR3 covers 16 residues.

The chain employs TRBV25-1 and TRBJ1-1; a weak D match, TRBD1 (5 bases). The CDR3 has 14 residues. Germline lookup yields CDR1 MGHDK and CDR2 SYGVNS. The CDR3 DNA reads TGTGTATCCGGGACGCGGCCGTTGAACACTGAAGCTTTCTTT. Translating gives CVSGTRPLNTEAFF.

This clonotype was seen at least ten times. V usage is TRBV18 and J usage is TRBJ2-7; D not certain. CDR1 and CDR2 (germline): KGHSH, LQKENI. The germline V and J ends were trimmed by 6 bases and 0 bases, with 9 bases remaining between them. The CDR3 sequence is 13 residues long. CDR3 coding DNA: TGTGCCAGCTCCCCAAAGAGCTCCTACGAGCAGTACTTC. This gives the protein CASSPKSSYEQYF.

This clonotype was detected once. The conserved final phenylalanine or tryptophan is absent from the CDR3, which likely points to a read error. V gene TRBV29-1 combines with J gene TRBJ1-3, with 7 bases identical to TRBD1. V was clipped by 8 bases and J by 7 bases; unmatched bases: 11. There are 13 residues in the CDR3. CDR1 and CDR2 (germline): SQVTM, ANQGSEA. CDR3 sequence (DNA): TGCAGCTTGGCCAGGGGGGGTCGGAACACCATATATCTT. This codes for CSLARGGRNTIYL.

This clonotype has at least ten counts. J is TRBJ2-2 and V is TRBV7-2; D perhaps matches TRBD1 (5 bases). Germline-derived CDR1 and CDR2 are SGHTA and FQGNSA. V lost 1 base, J lost 6 bases, and 6 bases lay in between. This CDR3 has 13 amino acids. CDR3 in amino acids: CASSLGGAGELFF. CDR3 sequence (DNA): TGTGCCAGCAGCTTAGGGGGCGCCGGGGAGCTGTTTTTT.

The chain combines TRBV12-5 with TRBJ2-1; 12 nucleotides align to TRBD2. The CDR3 has 13 residues. V was pared by 8 bases and J by 5 bases, with 1 base of the junction left unmatched. CDR1 and CDR2 from the germline V gene are LGHNT and FRNRAP. DNA for the CDR3: TGTGCTAGTCTAGCGGGAGGGGACAATGAGCAGTTCTTC. It translates to CASLAGGDNEQFF. Complete variable domain (other parts from reference TRBV12-5 and TRBJ2-1): DARVTQTPRHKVTEMGQEVTMRCQPILGHNTVFWYRQTMMQGLELLAYFRNRAPLDDSGMPKDRFSAEMPDATLATLKIQPSEPRDSAVYFCASLAGGDNEQFFGPGTRLTVL.

This chain links TRBV2 with TRBJ1-6; D remains ambiguous. The CDR3 runs 13 residues. Trimming left V 4 bases short and J 7 bases short, with 8 bases between. Germline CDR1 is SNHLY and CDR2 is FYNNEI. The CDR3 bases are TGTGCCAGCAGTGTAGGACCCAATTCACCCCTCCACTTT. This gives the protein CASSVGPNSPLHF.

As for this clonotype: A junction end diverges from the germline sequence, so it may reflect a read error. This chain connects TRBV15 to TRBJ1-2; D perhaps matches TRBD1 (6 bases). This CDR3 has 14 amino acids. CDR1 is LNHNV, CDR2 YYDKDF, per germline (reference sequence). The CDR3 here is CATGRDRGECGYTF. In DNA, the CDR3 is TGTGCCACCGGCAGAGATAGGGGGGAGTGTGGCTACACCTTC.